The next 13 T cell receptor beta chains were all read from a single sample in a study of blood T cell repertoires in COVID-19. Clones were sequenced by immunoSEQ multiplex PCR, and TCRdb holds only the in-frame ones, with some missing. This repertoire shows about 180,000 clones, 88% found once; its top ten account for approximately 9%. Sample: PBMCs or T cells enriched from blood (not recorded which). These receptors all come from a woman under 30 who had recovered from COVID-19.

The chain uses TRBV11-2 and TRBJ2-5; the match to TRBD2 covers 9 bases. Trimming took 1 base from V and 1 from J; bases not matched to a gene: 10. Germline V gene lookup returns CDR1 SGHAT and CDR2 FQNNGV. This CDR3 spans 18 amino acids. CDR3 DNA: TGTGCCAGCAGCTTAGGCGGGAGGGGCCCCCTCCCCCAAGAGACCCAGTACTTC. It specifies CASSLGGRGPLPQETQYF.

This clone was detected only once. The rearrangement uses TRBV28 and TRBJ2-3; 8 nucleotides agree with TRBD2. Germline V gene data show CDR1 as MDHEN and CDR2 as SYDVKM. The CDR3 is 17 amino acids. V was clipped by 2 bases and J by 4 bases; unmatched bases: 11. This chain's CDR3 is CASSLLLAGGGADTQYF. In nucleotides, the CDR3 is TGTGCCAGCAGTTTACTCCTCGCGGGGGGAGGCGCAGATACGCAGTATTTT.

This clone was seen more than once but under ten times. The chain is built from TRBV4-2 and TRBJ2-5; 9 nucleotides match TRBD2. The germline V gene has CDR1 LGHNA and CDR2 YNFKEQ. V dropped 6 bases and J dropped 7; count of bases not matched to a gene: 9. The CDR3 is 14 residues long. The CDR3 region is CASSDHSGSGTQYF. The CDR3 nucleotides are TGTGCCAGCAGTGATCATAGCGGGAGCGGGACCCAGTACTTC.

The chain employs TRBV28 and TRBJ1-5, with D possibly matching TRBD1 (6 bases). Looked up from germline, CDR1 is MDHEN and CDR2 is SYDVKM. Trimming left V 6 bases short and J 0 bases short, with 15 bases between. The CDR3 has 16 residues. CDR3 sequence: CASSTAGEYSNQPQHF. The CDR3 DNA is TGTGCCAGCAGCACTGCAGGGGAATATAGCAATCAGCCCCAGCATTTT.

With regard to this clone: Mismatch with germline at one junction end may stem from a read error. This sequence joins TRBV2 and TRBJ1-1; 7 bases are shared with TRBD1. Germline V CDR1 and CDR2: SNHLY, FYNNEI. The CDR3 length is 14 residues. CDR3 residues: CASSDLRDSHSIVF. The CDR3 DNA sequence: TGTGCCAGCAGTGATCTCCGGGACAGCCATAGCATAGTCTTT.

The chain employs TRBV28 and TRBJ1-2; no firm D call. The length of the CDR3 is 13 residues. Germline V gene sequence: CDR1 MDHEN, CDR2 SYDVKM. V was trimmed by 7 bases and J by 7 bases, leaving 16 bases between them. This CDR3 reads CASTNPGGSGYTF. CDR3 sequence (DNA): TGTGCCAGCACCAACCCGGGAGGGTCTGGCTACACCTTC.

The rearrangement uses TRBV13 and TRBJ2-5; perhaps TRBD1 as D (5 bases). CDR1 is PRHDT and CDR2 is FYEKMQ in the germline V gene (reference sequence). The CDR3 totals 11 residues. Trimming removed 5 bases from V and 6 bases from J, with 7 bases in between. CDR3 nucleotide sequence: TGTGCCAGCAGCCAGGGAAAGACCCAGTACTTC. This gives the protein CASSQGKTQYF.

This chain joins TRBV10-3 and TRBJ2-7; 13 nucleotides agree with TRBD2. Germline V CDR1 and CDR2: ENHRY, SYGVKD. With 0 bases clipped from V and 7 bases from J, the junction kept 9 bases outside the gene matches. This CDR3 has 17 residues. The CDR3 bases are TGTGCCATCAGTGAGTCCTCCACTAGCGGGGGGGTTGGGGAGCAGTACTTC. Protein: CAISESSTSGGVGEQYF.

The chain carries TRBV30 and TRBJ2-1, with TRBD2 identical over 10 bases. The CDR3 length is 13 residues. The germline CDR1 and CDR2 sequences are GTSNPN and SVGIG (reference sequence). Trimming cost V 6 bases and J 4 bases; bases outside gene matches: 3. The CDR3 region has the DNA TGTGCCTGCACTAGCGGGACTTACAATGAGCAGTTCTTC. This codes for CACTSGTYNEQFF.

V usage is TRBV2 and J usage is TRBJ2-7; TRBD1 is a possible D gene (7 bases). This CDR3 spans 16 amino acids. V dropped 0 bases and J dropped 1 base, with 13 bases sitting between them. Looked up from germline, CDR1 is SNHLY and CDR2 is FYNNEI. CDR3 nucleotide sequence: TGTGCCAGCAGTGAAGCCCCCCCAGGGGGGTCCTACGAGCAGTACTTC. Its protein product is CASSEAPPGGSYEQYF.

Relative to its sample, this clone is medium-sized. DNA of the CDR3: TGTGCCAGCAGCTCATTGCGGTACGAGCAGTACTTC. Residues: CASSSLRYEQYF. J is TRBJ2-7 and V is TRBV7-9; D unresolved. The CDR3 runs to 12 residues. V was trimmed by 4 bases and J by 4 bases, leaving 8 bases between them. CDR1 is SEHNR and CDR2 is FQNEAQ in the germline V gene (reference sequence).

CDR3 nucleotides: TGTGCCAGCAGCTCGTTAGCGGGACCGGGGGCAGAGACCCAGTACTTC. Amino acid sequence: CASSSLAGPGAETQYF. The chain uses TRBV5-6 and TRBJ2-5; 8 bases are shared with TRBD2. This CDR3 is 16 amino acids long. Germline V gene lookup returns CDR1 SGHDT and CDR2 YYEEEE. V shed 3 bases, J shed 4 bases, and the junction held 11 bases outside the gene matches.

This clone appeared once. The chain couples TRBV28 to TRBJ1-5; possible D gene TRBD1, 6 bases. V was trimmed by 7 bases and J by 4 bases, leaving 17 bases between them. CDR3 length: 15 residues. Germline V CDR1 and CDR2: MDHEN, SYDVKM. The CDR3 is CASKGGGISNQPQHF. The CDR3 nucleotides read TGTGCCAGCAAAGGGGGTGGGATATCAAATCAGCCCCAGCATTTT.